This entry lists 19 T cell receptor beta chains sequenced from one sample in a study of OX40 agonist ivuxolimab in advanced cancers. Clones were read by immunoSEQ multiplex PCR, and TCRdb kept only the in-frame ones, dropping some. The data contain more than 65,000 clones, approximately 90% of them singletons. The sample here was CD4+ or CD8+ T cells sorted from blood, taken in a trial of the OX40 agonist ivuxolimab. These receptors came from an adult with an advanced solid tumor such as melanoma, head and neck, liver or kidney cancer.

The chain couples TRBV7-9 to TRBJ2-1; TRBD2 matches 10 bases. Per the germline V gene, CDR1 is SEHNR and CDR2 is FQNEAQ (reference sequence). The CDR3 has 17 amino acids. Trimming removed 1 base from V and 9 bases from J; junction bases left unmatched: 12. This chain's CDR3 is CASSLVGWSGGAVEQFF. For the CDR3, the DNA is TGTGCCAGCAGCTTAGTCGGCTGGAGCGGGGGGGCAGTTGAGCAGTTCTTC.

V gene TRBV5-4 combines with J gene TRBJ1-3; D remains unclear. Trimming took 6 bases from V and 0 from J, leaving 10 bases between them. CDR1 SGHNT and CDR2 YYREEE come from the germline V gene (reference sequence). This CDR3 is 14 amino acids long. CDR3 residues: CASTAGSSGNTIYF. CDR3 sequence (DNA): TGTGCCAGCACCGCAGGCTCCTCTGGAAACACCATATATTTT.

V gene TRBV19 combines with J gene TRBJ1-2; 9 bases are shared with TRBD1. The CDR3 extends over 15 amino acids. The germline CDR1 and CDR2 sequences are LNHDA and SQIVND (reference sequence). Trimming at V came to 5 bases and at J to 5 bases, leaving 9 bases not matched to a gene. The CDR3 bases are TGTGCCAGTAGTCAAATACAGGGGGCCGGTTATGGCTACACCTTC. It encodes CASSQIQGAGYGYTF.

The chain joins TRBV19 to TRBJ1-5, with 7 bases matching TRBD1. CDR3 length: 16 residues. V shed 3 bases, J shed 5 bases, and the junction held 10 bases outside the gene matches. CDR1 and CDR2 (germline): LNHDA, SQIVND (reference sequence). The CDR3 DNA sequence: TGTGCCAGTAGTATGAGAACAGGGGCAAATTATCAGCCCCAGCATTTT. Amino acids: CASSMRTGANYQPQHF.

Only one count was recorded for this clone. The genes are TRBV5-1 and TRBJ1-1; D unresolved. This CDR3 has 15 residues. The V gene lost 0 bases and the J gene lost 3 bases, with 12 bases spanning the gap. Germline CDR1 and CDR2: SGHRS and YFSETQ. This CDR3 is CASSLASPADTEAFF. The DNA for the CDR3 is TGCGCCAGCAGCTTGGCCTCGCCGGCGGACACTGAAGCTTTCTTT.

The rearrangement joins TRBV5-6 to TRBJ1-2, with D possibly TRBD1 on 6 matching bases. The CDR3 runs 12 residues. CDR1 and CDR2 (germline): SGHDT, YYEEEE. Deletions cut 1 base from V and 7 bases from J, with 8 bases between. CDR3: CASSLPQGGYTF. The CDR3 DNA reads TGTGCCAGCAGCTTGCCACAGGGTGGCTACACCTTC.

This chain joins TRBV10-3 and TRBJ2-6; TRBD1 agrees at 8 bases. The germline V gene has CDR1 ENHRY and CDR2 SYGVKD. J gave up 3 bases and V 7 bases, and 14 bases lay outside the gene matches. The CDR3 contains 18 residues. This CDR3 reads CAITPGQGRLFGANVLTF. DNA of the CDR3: TGTGCCATCACTCCTGGACAGGGACGGTTGTTTGGGGCCAACGTCCTGACTTTC.

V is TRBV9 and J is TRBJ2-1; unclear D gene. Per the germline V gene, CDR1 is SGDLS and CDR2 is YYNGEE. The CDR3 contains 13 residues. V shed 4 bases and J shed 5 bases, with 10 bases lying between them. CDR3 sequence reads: CASSSGPNNEQFF. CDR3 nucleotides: TGTGCCAGCAGCTCCGGTCCGAACAATGAGCAGTTCTTC. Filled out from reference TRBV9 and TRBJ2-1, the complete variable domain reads DSGVTQTPKHLITATGQRVTLRCSPRSGDLSVYWYQQSLDQGLQFLIQYYNGEERAKGNILERFSAQQFPDLHSELNLSSLELGDSALYFCASSSGPNNEQFFGPGTRLTVL.

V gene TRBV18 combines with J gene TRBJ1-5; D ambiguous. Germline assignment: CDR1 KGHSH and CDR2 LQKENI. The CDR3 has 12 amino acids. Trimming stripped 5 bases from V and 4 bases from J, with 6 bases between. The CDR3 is CASSIFNQPQHF. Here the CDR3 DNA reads TGTGCCAGCTCAATTTTTAATCAGCCCCAGCATTTT.

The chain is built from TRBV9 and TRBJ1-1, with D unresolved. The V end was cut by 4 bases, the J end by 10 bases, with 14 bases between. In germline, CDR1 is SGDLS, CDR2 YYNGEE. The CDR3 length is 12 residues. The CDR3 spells CASSPRVLPAFF. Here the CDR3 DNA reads TGTGCCAGCAGCCCCCGGGTGCTTCCAGCTTTCTTT.

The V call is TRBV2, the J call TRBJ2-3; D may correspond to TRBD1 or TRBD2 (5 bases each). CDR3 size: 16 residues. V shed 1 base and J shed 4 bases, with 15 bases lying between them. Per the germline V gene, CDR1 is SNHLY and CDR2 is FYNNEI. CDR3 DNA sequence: TGTGCCAGCAGTGAAGTTATCGGGGCTAGTGCAGATACGCAGTATTTT. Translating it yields CASSEVIGASADTQYF.

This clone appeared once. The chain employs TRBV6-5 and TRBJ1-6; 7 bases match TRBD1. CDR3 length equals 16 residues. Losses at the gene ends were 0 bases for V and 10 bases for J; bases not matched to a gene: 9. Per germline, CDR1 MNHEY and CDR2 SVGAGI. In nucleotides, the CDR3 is TGTGCCAGCAGTTACTCGACGGACAGGTACAACTCACCCCTCCACTTT. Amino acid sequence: CASSYSTDRYNSPLHF.

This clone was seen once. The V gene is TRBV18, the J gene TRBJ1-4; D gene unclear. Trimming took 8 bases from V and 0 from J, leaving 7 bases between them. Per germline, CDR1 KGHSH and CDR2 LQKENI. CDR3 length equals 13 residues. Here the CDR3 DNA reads TGTGCCAGCCGTAGGGCAACTAATGAAAAACTGTTTTTT. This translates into CASRRATNEKLFF. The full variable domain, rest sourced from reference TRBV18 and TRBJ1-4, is NAGVMQNPRHLVRRRGQEARLRCSPMKGHSHVYWYRQLPEEGLKFMVYLQKENIIDESGMPKERFSAEFPKEGPSILRIQQVVRGDSAAYFCASRRATNEKLFFGSGTQLSVL.

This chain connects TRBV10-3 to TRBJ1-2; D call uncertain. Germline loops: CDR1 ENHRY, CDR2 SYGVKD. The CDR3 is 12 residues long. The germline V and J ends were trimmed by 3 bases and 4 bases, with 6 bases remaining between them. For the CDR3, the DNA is TGTGCCATCAGTGAACAGACCTATGGCTACACCTTC. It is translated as CAISEQTYGYTF.

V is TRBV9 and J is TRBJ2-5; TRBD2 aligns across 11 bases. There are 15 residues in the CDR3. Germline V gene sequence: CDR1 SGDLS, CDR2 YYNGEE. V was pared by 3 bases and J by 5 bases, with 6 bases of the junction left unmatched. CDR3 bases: TGTGCCAGCAGCGGCACTAGCGGGGGATGGGAGACCCAGTACTTC. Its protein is CASSGTSGGWETQYF.

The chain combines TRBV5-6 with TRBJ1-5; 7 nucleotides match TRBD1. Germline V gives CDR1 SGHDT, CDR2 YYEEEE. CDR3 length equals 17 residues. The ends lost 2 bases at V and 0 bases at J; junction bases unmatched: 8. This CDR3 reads CASSFWPGGGSNQPQHF. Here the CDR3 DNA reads TGTGCCAGCAGCTTTTGGCCAGGGGGAGGTAGCAATCAGCCCCAGCATTTT.

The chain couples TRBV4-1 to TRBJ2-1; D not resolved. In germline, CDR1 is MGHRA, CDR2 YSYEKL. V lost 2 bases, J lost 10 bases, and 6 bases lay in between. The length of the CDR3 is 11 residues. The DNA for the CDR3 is TGCGCCAGCAGCCAATTCAGGGAGCAGTTCTTC. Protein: CASSQFREQFF.

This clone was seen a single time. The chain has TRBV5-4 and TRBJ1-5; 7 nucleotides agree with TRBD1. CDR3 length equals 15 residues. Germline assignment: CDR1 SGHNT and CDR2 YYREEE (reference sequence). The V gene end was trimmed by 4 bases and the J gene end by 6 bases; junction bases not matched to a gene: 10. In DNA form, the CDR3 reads TGTGCCAGCAGCCCCGGGACAGAGGCGGGTCAGCCCCAGCATTTT. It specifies CASSPGTEAGQPQHF. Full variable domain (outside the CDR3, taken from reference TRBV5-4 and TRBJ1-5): ETGVTQSPTHLIKTRGQQVTLRCSSQSGHNTVSWYQQALGQGPQFIFQYYREEENGRGNFPPRFSGLQFPNYSSELNVNALELDDSALYLCASSPGTEAGQPQHFGDGTRLSIL.

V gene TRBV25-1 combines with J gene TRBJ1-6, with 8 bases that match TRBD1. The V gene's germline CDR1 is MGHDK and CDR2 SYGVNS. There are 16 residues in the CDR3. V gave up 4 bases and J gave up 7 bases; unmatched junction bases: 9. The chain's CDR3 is CASSVQAGTGNSPLHF. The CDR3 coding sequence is TGTGCCAGCAGTGTACAAGCCGGGACAGGAAATTCACCCCTCCACTTT.